The clone carrying this T cell receptor beta chain has only one observation. This sample was included in a study of blood T cell repertoires in COVID-19. About the research overall: Samples came from the United States, Italy and Spain, spanning acute and convalescent COVID-19. PBMCs, B-cell-depleted T cells, or T cells provided the cDNA or gDNA that made up the material.

As originally analysed: How many nucleated cells were present was estimated from reference gene primer amplification. Measured with immunoSEQ multiplex PCR; TCRdb has only the in-frame clones, and not every one. The V and J calls and the clone size are those of that table, but D and trimming were determined from the DNA. The sample has some 270,000 clones; around 89% are singletons. Germline-derived CDR1 and CDR2 are SGHTA and FQGNSA. This CDR3 spans 15 amino acids. The V and J ends lost 2 bases and 7 bases respectively, with 12 bases between them. The genes are TRBV7-2 and TRBJ1-6, with D possibly being TRBD1 (5 bases). The sequencing input was peripheral blood. The TCR was taken from a man aged 25 to 40 with acute or convalescent COVID-19. The CDR3 region is CASSLSGTGNSPLHF. The CDR3 nucleotides are TGTGCCAGCAGCTTATCCGGGACTGGGAATTCACCCCTCCACTTT.